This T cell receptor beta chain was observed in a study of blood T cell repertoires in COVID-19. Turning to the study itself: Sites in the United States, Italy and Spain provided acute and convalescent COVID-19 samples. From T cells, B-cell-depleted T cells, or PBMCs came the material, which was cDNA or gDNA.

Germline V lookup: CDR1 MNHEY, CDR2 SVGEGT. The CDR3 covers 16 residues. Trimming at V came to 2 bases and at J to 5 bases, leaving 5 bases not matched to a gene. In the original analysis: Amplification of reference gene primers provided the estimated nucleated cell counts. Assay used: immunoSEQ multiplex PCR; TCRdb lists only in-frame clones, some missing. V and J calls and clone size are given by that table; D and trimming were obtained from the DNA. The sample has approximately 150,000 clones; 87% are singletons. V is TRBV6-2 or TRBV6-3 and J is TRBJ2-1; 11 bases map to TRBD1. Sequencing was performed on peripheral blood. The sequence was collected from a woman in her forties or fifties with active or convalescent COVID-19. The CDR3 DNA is TGTGCCAGCAGTTACAAAGGGGACAGGGGGAACAATGAGCAGTTCTTC. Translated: CASSYKGDRGNNEQFF.